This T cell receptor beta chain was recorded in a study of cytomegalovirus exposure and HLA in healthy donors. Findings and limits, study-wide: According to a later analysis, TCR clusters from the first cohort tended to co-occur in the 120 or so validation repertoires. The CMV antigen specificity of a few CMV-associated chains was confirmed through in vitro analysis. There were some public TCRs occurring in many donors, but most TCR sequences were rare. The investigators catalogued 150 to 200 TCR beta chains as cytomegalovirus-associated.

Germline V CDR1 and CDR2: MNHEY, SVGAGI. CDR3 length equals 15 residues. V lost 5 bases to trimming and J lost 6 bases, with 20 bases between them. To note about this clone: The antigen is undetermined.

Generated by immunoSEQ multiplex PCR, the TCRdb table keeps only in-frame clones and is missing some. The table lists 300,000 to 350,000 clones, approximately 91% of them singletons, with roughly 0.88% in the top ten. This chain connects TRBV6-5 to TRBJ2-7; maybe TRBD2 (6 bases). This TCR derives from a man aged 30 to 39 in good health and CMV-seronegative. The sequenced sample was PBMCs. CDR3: CASSASAEGGGEQYF. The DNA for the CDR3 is TGTGCCAGCAGTGCATCGGCAGAGGGAGGAGGCGAGCAGTACTTC.